This is a list of T cell receptor beta chains from one sample in a study of cytomegalovirus exposure and HLA in healthy donors. Profiled with immunoSEQ multiplex PCR; TCRdb holds only in-frame clones, not every one. The sample has under 150,000 clones, over 60% seen once. Input material: PBMCs. These receptors all stem from a male donor in good health and CMV-seropositive. Each CDR3 is given with its conserved first and last residue. A D gene is named only where the DNA matches it firmly. Part of the rows lack a size; the others show once, few, many or a class for expanded clones.

NA | TRBJ2-5 | NA | TRBV7-2 | TGTGCCAGCAGCTCCCGACAGATCCAAGAGACCCAGTACTTC | CASSSRQIQETQYF
TRBD1 | TRBJ1-4 | NA | TRBV6-1 | TGTGCCAGCAGTTATACAGGGGTTAATGAAAAACTGTTTTTT | CASSYTGVNEKLFF
TRBD2 | TRBJ2-1 | once | TRBV5-6 | TGTGCCAGCAGCTTACGGCGGGGGGGCTACAATGAGCAGTTCTTC | CASSLRRGGYNEQFF
TRBD2 | TRBJ2-7 | few | TRBV29-1 | TGCAGCGTTCTAGGACTAGCGGGGGCCAGCTCCTACGAGCAGTACTTC | CSVLGLAGASSYEQYF
TRBD1 | TRBJ2-7 | NA | TRBV10-3 | TGTGCCATCAGTGAGCCGGGACAGATCCAATACGAGCAGTACTTC | CAISEPGQIQYEQYF
NA | TRBJ2-3 | NA | TRBV6-1 | TGTGCCAGCAGTCGGGACACGGCCTTCACAGATACGCAGTATTTT | CASSRDTAFTDTQYF
TRBD2 | TRBJ2-3 | NA | TRBV7-2 | TGTGCCAGCAGCTTATCCGTGGGGGGGAGGACAGATACGCAGTATTTT | CASSLSVGGRTDTQYF
NA | TRBJ2-7 | NA | TRBV5-1 | TGCGCCAGCAGCTTGGATGGGGAGTCCTACGAGCAGTACTTC | CASSLDGESYEQYF
NA | TRBJ1-1 | NA | TRBV7-9 | TGTGCCAGCAGCCACCCGACGGCAAGGGGTAACACTGAAGCTTTCTTT | CASSHPTARGNTEAFF
NA | TRBJ2-5 | NA | TRBV6-5 | TGTGCCAGCAGTTACTCATACCCGGTTACGGGGGAGACCCAGTACTTC | CASSYSYPVTGETQYF
TRBD2 | TRBJ2-3 | NA | TRBV5-1 | TGCGCCAGCAGTCTCGGGGGTAGCGGGGGGCACACAGATACGCAGTATTTT | CASSLGGSGGHTDTQYF
NA | TRBJ1-5 | NA | TRBV4-1 | TGCGCCAGCAGCCAAGCGCGGGTTGGGAATCAGCCCCAGCATTTT | CASSQARVGNQPQHF
NA | TRBJ2-2 | once | TRBV5-4 | TGTGCCAGCAGCTTGATTTCTGGGGCCACCGGGGAGCTGTTTTTT | CASSLISGATGELFF